A selection of T cell receptor beta chains follows, all from one sample in a study of cytomegalovirus exposure and HLA in healthy donors. The protocol was immunoSEQ multiplex PCR, while the TCRdb copy is restricted to in-frame clones and leaves out a portion. The sample lists roughly 100,000 clones, roughly 70% seen once, with roughly 3% in the top ten. The sequencing sample was made of PBMCs. These receptors all come from a male donor in good health and CMV-seropositive. CDR3s include the opening cysteine and the closing phenylalanine or tryptophan. The D gene is left open where the match is weak. For some rows the clone size is stated as once, few or many, or as a class when expanded; others skip it.

V	D	J	size	DNA	CDR3
TRBV19	.	TRBJ2-7	.	TGTGCCAGTAGTATAGCCGGCGAGCAGTACTTC	CASSIAGEQYF
TRBV6-6	.	TRBJ1-5	.	TGTGCCAGCAGCGCCGGGACATCTAATCAGCCCCAGCATTTT	CASSAGTSNQPQHF
TRBV19	TRBD1	TRBJ1-1	few	TGTGCCAGCAGGGGCCAAGACAGGGCTGAAGCTTTCTTT	CASRGQDRAEAFF
TRBV19	TRBD1	TRBJ1-4	.	TGTGCCAGTAGCTCACCCGGGACAGGGGGCACAACTAATGAAAAACTGTTTTTT	CASSSPGTGGTTNEKLFF
TRBV23-1	.	TRBJ2-5	.	TGCGCCAGCAGTCTTTATCTTCGGGAGACCCAGTACTTC	CASSLYLRETQYF
TRBV5-1	.	TRBJ1-1	few	TGCGCCAGCAGACTACAGGGATCACGGAACACTGAAGCTTTCTTT	CASRLQGSRNTEAFF
TRBV4-1	TRBD2	TRBJ2-7	.	TGCGCCAGCAGCCAAAGACTAGCGGGGGAAGAGCAGTACTTC	CASSQRLAGEEQYF
TRBV7-6	TRBD2	TRBJ2-3	.	TGTGCCAGCAGCTTAGCGACCAGCGGGGGTAGGGATACGCAGTATTTT	CASSLATSGGRDTQYF
TRBV25-1	.	TRBJ1-2	.	TGTGCCAGCAGTGAAATTGGAGGATCTCATTATGGCTACACCTTC	CASSEIGGSHYGYTF
TRBV4-3	TRBD1	TRBJ2-1	.	TGCGCCAGCAGCCAAAGGGGGGACAGGGACAATGAGCAGTTCTTC	CASSQRGDRDNEQFF
TRBV5-6	TRBD1	TRBJ1-1	few	TGTGCCAGCAGCCTCCCAGGGGGCACTGAAGCTTTCTTT	CASSLPGGTEAFF
TRBV7-3	.	TRBJ1-1	.	TGTGCCAGCAGCCCGAATTCAGGGAACACTGAAGCTTTCTTT	CASSPNSGNTEAFF
TRBV7-2	TRBD2	TRBJ2-5	.	TGTGCCAGCAGCTTAGCCCATGGGACTAGCGGGAGAGGGCGAGAGACCCAGTACTTC	CASSLAHGTSGRGRETQYF
TRBV5-1	TRBD1	TRBJ1-4	.	TGCGCCAGCAGCTCCGGGACAGCAGCAACTAATGAAAAACTGTTTTTT	CASSSGTAATNEKLFF
TRBV27	.	TRBJ1-5	.	TGTGCCAGCAGTTCTTCTATGAGCGGGGCGGGTCCCCGTCAGCCCCAGCATTTT	CASSSSMSGAGPRQPQHF